Below, 24 T cell receptor beta chains from the same sample are listed, as sequenced in a study of technical replicates of blood from a few donors. Sequenced by immunoSEQ multiplex PCR; TCRdb stores in-frame clones only, minus some. In the table there are about 94,000 clones, 90% to 96% of which are singletons. The specimen sequenced was T cells isolated from PBMCs. Every receptor here comes from a human donor in good health.

This clone was counted once. The chain recombines TRBV2 with TRBJ2-7, with 7 bases matching TRBD1. The ends lost 4 bases at V and 3 bases at J; junction bases unmatched: 6. CDR1 and CDR2 (germline): SNHLY, FYNNEI. The CDR3 is 14 amino acids. The DNA for the CDR3 is TGTGCCAGCAGTGGAATGACAGGGCTCTACGAGCAGTACTTC. This encodes CASSGMTGLYEQYF.

The rearrangement links TRBV5-1 to TRBJ2-3, with TRBD1 matching over 7 bases. J gave up 2 bases and V 3 bases, and 9 bases lay outside the gene matches. Germline V gene sequence: CDR1 SGHRS, CDR2 YFSETQ. The CDR3 loop spans 16 amino acids. The CDR3 DNA follows: TGCGCCAGCAGCTCCCCCGGACAGGTCCCCACAGATACGCAGTATTTT. It translates to CASSSPGQVPTDTQYF.

Only one count was recorded for this clone. V usage is TRBV5-1 and J usage is TRBJ2-3, with 13 bases matching TRBD2. The CDR3 has 15 residues. Germline V lookup: CDR1 SGHRS, CDR2 YFSETQ. The V and J ends lost 5 bases and 6 bases, in that order; junction bases with no gene match: 6. CDR3 residues: CASSRTSGSWDTQYF. The CDR3, as DNA: TGCGCCAGCAGTAGGACTAGCGGGAGTTGGGATACGCAGTATTTT.

The chain recombines TRBV29-1 with TRBJ1-2; 7 nucleotides line up with TRBD1. CDR3 length equals 16 residues. CDR1 and CDR2 from the germline V gene are SQVTM and ANQGSEA. The trim removed 2 bases at V and 4 bases at J, leaving 13 bases unmatched. The CDR3 DNA reads TGCAGCGTTGAACTAACCGGGACAGCCTTTTCCTATGGCTACACCTTC. Translated, it gives CSVELTGTAFSYGYTF.

This rearrangement joins TRBV4-3 to TRBJ2-7; 11 bases are shared with TRBD1. Trimming cost V 2 bases and J 3 bases; bases outside gene matches: 3. The CDR3 spans 15 residues. Germline-derived CDR1 and CDR2 are LGHNA and YSLEER. The chain's CDR3 is CASSQLGTGGYEQYF. The CDR3, as DNA: TGCGCCAGCAGCCAACTGGGGACAGGGGGCTACGAGCAGTACTTC.

This clone was observed once. This chain joins TRBV29-1 and TRBJ2-5; 12 nucleotides agree with TRBD2. This CDR3 has 14 amino acids. Germline V gene sequence: CDR1 SQVTM, CDR2 ANQGSEA. V was pared by 7 bases and J by 5 bases, with 8 bases of the junction left unmatched. This CDR3 is CSGGLAGPQETQYF. DNA for the CDR3: TGCAGCGGGGGACTAGCGGGCCCCCAGGAGACCCAGTACTTC. The full variable domain, with the rest looked up from reference TRBV29-1 and TRBJ2-5, is SAVISQKPSRDICQRGTSLTIQCQVDSQVTMMFWYRQQPGQSLTLIATANQGSEATYESGFVIDKFPISRPNLTFSTLTVSNMSPEDSSIYLCSGGLAGPQETQYFGPGTRLLVL.

The V call is TRBV7-2, the J call TRBJ2-3, with 14 bases that match TRBD2. The length of the CDR3 is 17 residues. With V trimmed by 5 bases and J by 2 bases, 6 bases remained unmatched. Germline V CDR1 and CDR2: SGHTA, FQGNSA. As DNA, the CDR3 is TGTGCCAGCAGCACAGGACTAGCGGGGGGATCCACAGATACGCAGTATTTT. It yields the protein CASSTGLAGGSTDTQYF.

This chain joins TRBV7-9 and TRBJ2-7; 7 bases map to TRBD1. The trim removed 5 bases at V and 2 bases at J, leaving 6 bases unmatched. This CDR3 is built from 14 residues. Per germline, CDR1 SEHNR and CDR2 FQNEAQ (reference sequence). Written as DNA, the CDR3 is TGTGCCAGCAGCCTTTCGGACAGGCCCTACGAGCAGTACTTC. This translates into CASSLSDRPYEQYF.

The chain joins TRBV9 to TRBJ2-3; D may be TRBD2 (6 bases). The CDR3 length is 16 residues. V dropped 0 bases and J dropped 0 bases, with 11 bases sitting between them. Germline CDR1 is SGDLS and CDR2 is YYNGEE. The CDR3 DNA follows: TGTGCCAGCAGCGTAGTGGAGGGAGGTAGCACAGATACGCAGTATTTT. This gives the protein CASSVVEGGSTDTQYF.

The CDR3 DNA is TGTGCCAGCAGTGAATTGGGGGGAGAGATCACAGATACGCAGTATTTT. Translated, it gives CASSELGGEITDTQYF. The rearrangement joins TRBV6-1 to TRBJ2-3; a possible D gene is TRBD2 (6 bases). The germline V gene has CDR1 MNHNS and CDR2 SASEGT. The CDR3 has 16 amino acids. Between the trimmed V and J ends, which lost 2 bases and 2 bases, there was a span of 14 bases.

The genes are TRBV6-1 and TRBJ2-1; 12 bases align to TRBD2. Germline V gene sequence: CDR1 MNHNS, CDR2 SASEGT. There are 14 residues in the CDR3. The V gene end was trimmed by 7 bases and the J gene end by 7 bases; junction bases not matched to a gene: 5. CDR3 coding DNA: TGTGCCAGCACCTCTAGCGGGAGGGGTAATGAGCAGTTCTTC. Translation: CASTSSGRGNEQFF.

This chain joins TRBV9 and TRBJ2-3, with 8 positions matching TRBD1. The CDR3 length is 17 residues. J was trimmed by 4 bases and V by 0 bases; bases with no gene match: 10. The germline V gene has CDR1 SGDLS and CDR2 YYNGEE. The CDR3 spells CASSVGGQGTVADTQYF. In DNA, the CDR3 is TGTGCCAGCAGCGTAGGAGGACAGGGTACCGTCGCAGATACGCAGTATTTT.

The V call is TRBV2, the J call TRBJ2-1; D call uncertain. In germline, CDR1 is SNHLY, CDR2 FYNNEI. The CDR3 has 13 amino acids. V was cut by 3 bases and J by 10 bases, with 13 bases left in between. CDR3 sequence: CASSDGLPKEQFF. The CDR3 DNA is TGTGCCAGCAGTGATGGCCTCCCCAAGGAGCAGTTCTTC.

The CDR3 region has the DNA TGTGCCAGCAGCAGTTCTCGGACTGCAAGCACAGATACGCAGTATTTT. Protein product: CASSSSRTASTDTQYF. V usage is TRBV5-4 and J usage is TRBJ2-3, with D maybe TRBD2 (5 bases). Germline CDR1 is SGHNT and CDR2 is YYREEE (reference sequence). There are 16 residues in the CDR3. V dropped 4 bases and J dropped 0 bases, with 15 bases sitting between them.

The genes are TRBV23-1 and TRBJ1-2; 7 bases line up with TRBD1. TRBV23-1 is filed as an ORF, its function uncertain. The junction had 10 bases not matched to a gene; V was cut back by 4 bases and J by 5 bases. The CDR3 is 15 residues long. CDR3 sequence (DNA): TGCGCCAGCAGTCTTCCCCCGGGGGACAGTTATGGCTACACCTTC. As protein: CASSLPPGDSYGYTF.

The chain links TRBV18 to TRBJ2-7; D not resolved. The CDR3 is 14 amino acids. CDR1 and CDR2 from the germline V gene are KGHSH and LQKENI. Trimming cost V 3 bases and J 2 bases, with 11 bases left between them. For the CDR3, the DNA is TGTGCCAGCTCACCGTCGACTGAAGCCTACGAGCAGTACTTC. Its protein is CASSPSTEAYEQYF.

This clone was counted a single time. This chain links TRBV19 with TRBJ1-5; D may be TRBD1 (6 bases). Looked up from germline, CDR1 is LNHDA and CDR2 is SQIVND (reference sequence). This CDR3 spans 15 amino acids. Trimming took 3 bases from V and 3 from J, leaving 12 bases between them. Written as DNA, the CDR3 is TGTGCCAGTAGTATGGACAGATCGACCAATCAGCCCCAGCATTTT. It specifies CASSMDRSTNQPQHF.

This clone was seen a single time. The chain carries TRBV30 and TRBJ1-2; a weak D match, TRBD1 (6 bases). Per the germline V gene, CDR1 is GTSNPN and CDR2 is SVGIG (reference sequence). V was shortened by 2 bases and J by 3 bases, with 16 bases between the two germline ends. The CDR3 runs to 15 residues. CDR3 loop: CAWSLVPQGYYGYTF. CDR3 in DNA: TGTGCCTGGAGTTTAGTCCCTCAGGGGTACTATGGCTACACCTTC. Full variable domain (remainder filled in from reference TRBV30 and TRBJ1-2): SQTIHQWPATLVQPVGSPLSLECTVEGTSNPNLYWYRQAAGRGLQLLFYSVGIGQISSEVPQNLSASRPQDRQFILSSKKLLLSDSGFYLCAWSLVPQGYYGYTFGSGTRLTVV.

CDR3 sequence reads: CASSLNRVSYNEQFF. The CDR3 DNA reads as TGTGCCAGCAGCTTAAACAGGGTCTCCTACAATGAGCAGTTCTTC. The genes are TRBV7-3 and TRBJ2-1, with D possibly matching TRBD1 (6 bases). The V gene's germline CDR1 is SGHTA and CDR2 FQGTGA. The V end was cut by 1 base, the J end by 0 bases, with 7 bases between. The CDR3 spans 15 residues.

V is TRBV11-2 and J is TRBJ2-7; 7 bases align to TRBD2. The V gene's germline CDR1 is SGHAT and CDR2 FQNNGV. There are 16 residues in the CDR3. V trimming: 3 bases; J trimming: 2 bases; junction bases outside the gene matches: 10. CDR3 region: CASSFSRALATYEQYF. The CDR3 nucleotides are TGTGCCAGCAGCTTCAGTCGGGCACTAGCGACCTACGAGCAGTACTTC.

J is TRBJ2-3 and V is TRBV7-2; D uncertain. V lost 5 bases to trimming and J lost 0 bases, with 3 bases between them. Germline CDR1 and CDR2: SGHTA and FQGNSA. The CDR3 contains 12 residues. DNA of the CDR3: TGTGCCAGCAGCACAAGCACAGATACGCAGTATTTT. Translated, it gives CASSTSTDTQYF.

J is TRBJ2-5 and V is TRBV5-4; TRBD1 matches 8 bases. The CDR3 has 15 residues. V shed 0 bases, J shed 7 bases, and the junction held 8 bases outside the gene matches. The V gene's germline CDR1 is SGHNT and CDR2 YYREEE (reference sequence). CDR3 bases: TGTGCCAGCAGCTTGGAGGCAGGGGGCCTCGGGACCCAGTACTTC. Translated, it gives CASSLEAGGLGTQYF.

This sequence joins TRBV5-5 and TRBJ2-1; 7 positions agree with TRBD2. The ends lost 2 bases at V and 6 bases at J; junction bases unmatched: 5. The CDR3 length is 14 residues. Germline-derived CDR1 and CDR2 are SGHKS and YYEKEE (reference sequence). CDR3 protein: CASSFLAVFNEQFF. The CDR3 DNA sequence: TGTGCCAGCAGCTTTCTAGCGGTATTCAATGAGCAGTTCTTC.

The chain combines TRBV19 with TRBJ2-2; 7 bases are a match to TRBD2. V dropped 5 bases and J dropped 4; count of bases not matched to a gene: 4. CDR1 and CDR2 (germline): LNHDA, SQIVND (reference sequence). CDR3 size: 14 residues. The CDR3 coding sequence is TGTGCCAGTAGTCTAGCGGAGCTCACCGGGGAGCTGTTTTTT. Translation: CASSLAELTGELFF.